Listed below are T cell receptor beta chains from one sample, sequenced in a study of Ad26.COV2.S vaccination and SARS-CoV-2 variants. Sequencing was performed with immunoSEQ multiplex PCR; in TCRdb, only in-frame clones are kept and a portion is missing. Of over 400,000 clones detected, nearly 90% appear once; the ten largest clones hold roughly 2.5%. Material: peripheral blood, obtained in a trial of Ad26.COV2.S vaccine versus placebo. Receptors originate from a person aged 18-60 years who received the Ad26.COV2.S COVID-19 vaccine or a placebo. Both conserved end residues are part of each CDR3. The D gene is left open where the match is weak. Some rows have no size entry. The others give once, few or many, or a class for an expanded clone.

J gene: TRBJ2-5; D gene: .; V gene: TRBV15; clone size: .; CDR3 DNA: TGTGCCACCAGCAGACAGGTCCAAGAGACCCAGTACTTC; CDR3 protein: CATSRQVQETQYF
J gene: TRBJ2-5; D gene: .; V gene: TRBV27; clone size: once; CDR3 DNA: TGTGCCAGCAGTTTACCCGGTCGAGGGACCCAGTACTTC; CDR3 protein: CASSLPGRGTQYF
J gene: TRBJ2-1; D gene: .; V gene: TRBV24-1; clone size: once; CDR3 DNA: TGTGCCACCAGTGGACGGCTAGCCGGCGACAATGAGCAGTTCTTC; CDR3 protein: CATSGRLAGDNEQFF
J gene: TRBJ2-3; D gene: .; V gene: TRBV19; clone size: .; CDR3 DNA: TGTGCCAGTAGTATAGATCGGGATACGCAGTATTTT; CDR3 protein: CASSIDRDTQYF
J gene: TRBJ2-3; D gene: .; V gene: TRBV18; clone size: .; CDR3 DNA: TGTGCCAGCTCACCACCCAGAAGGGCTAGCACAGATACGCAGTATTTT; CDR3 protein: CASSPPRRASTDTQYF
J gene: TRBJ2-1; D gene: TRBD2; V gene: TRBV11-2; clone size: .; CDR3 DNA: TGTGCCAGCAGCCGTCTAGCGGGGGGCCCCAATGAGCAGTTCTTC; CDR3 protein: CASSRLAGGPNEQFF
J gene: TRBJ2-5; D gene: .; V gene: TRBV28; clone size: .; CDR3 DNA: TGTGCCAGCAGTCCCCAGGAGGGAGAGACCCAGTACTTC; CDR3 protein: CASSPQEGETQYF
J gene: TRBJ2-2; D gene: TRBD1; V gene: TRBV6-2/TRBV6-3; clone size: .; CDR3 DNA: TGTGCCAGCAGTTTAACAGGGGGCGTGAAACTGGAGCTGTTTTTT; CDR3 protein: CASSLTGGVKLELFF
J gene: TRBJ2-5; D gene: .; V gene: TRBV11-2; clone size: .; CDR3 DNA: TGTGCCAGCAGCTTCGCACAGGGTCCAGAGACCCAGTACTTC; CDR3 protein: CASSFAQGPETQYF
J gene: TRBJ2-5; D gene: .; V gene: TRBV12-3/TRBV12-4; clone size: .; CDR3 DNA: TGTGCCAGCAGTTTTTGGCGTCTCGAGACCCAGTACTTC; CDR3 protein: CASSFWRLETQYF
J gene: TRBJ1-6; D gene: .; V gene: TRBV3-1/TRBV3-2; clone size: .; CDR3 DNA: TGTGCCAGCAGCCAAGCCGGGGGAGGCTCCTATAATTCACCCCTCCACTTT; CDR3 protein: CASSQAGGGSYNSPLHF
J gene: TRBJ2-5; D gene: TRBD1; V gene: TRBV6-2/TRBV6-3; clone size: once; CDR3 DNA: TGTGCCAGCAGTTACCCAGCTCCGGGACAGGGGGCTTTTTTAGAGGAGACCCAGTACTTC; CDR3 protein: CASSYPAPGQGAFLEETQYF
J gene: TRBJ2-5; D gene: .; V gene: TRBV15; clone size: .; CDR3 DNA: TGTGCCACCAGCCAGCGACAGCCCAAAGAGACCCAGTACTTC; CDR3 protein: CATSQRQPKETQYF
J gene: TRBJ1-2; D gene: .; V gene: TRBV7-2; clone size: .; CDR3 DNA: TGTGCCAGCAGCTTAAGGGCGAGGAGCTATGGCTACACCTTC; CDR3 protein: CASSLRARSYGYTF
J gene: TRBJ2-2; D gene: .; V gene: TRBV9; clone size: .; CDR3 DNA: TGTGCCAGCAGCGTGCGGGACGGGGAGCTGTTTTTT; CDR3 protein: CASSVRDGELFF
J gene: TRBJ1-1; D gene: .; V gene: TRBV25-1; clone size: .; CDR3 DNA: TGTGCCAGCAGTGAATTATACGGGATCGGGTTGAACACTGAAGCTTTCTTT; CDR3 protein: CASSELYGIGLNTEAFF
J gene: TRBJ1-4; D gene: TRBD1; V gene: TRBV7-9; clone size: .; CDR3 DNA: TGTGCCAGCAGCCAAAGGGGACAGACTAATGAAAAACTGTTTTTT; CDR3 protein: CASSQRGQTNEKLFF
J gene: TRBJ2-3; D gene: .; V gene: TRBV11-2; clone size: .; CDR3 DNA: TGTGCCAGCAGCTTAGGGAGGGTAAGGCCCGATACGCAGTATTTT; CDR3 protein: CASSLGRVRPDTQYF
J gene: TRBJ2-3; D gene: .; V gene: TRBV14; clone size: .; CDR3 DNA: TGTGCCAGCAGCCAAGTAAAGGGAGTCACTAGCACAGATACGCAGTATTTT; CDR3 protein: CASSQVKGVTSTDTQYF
J gene: TRBJ2-7; D gene: .; V gene: TRBV4-2; clone size: .; CDR3 DNA: TGTGCCAGCAGCCAAGAACGTAAAAGGAGTTACGAGCAGTACTTC; CDR3 protein: CASSQERKRSYEQYF
J gene: TRBJ1-2; D gene: .; V gene: TRBV2; clone size: .; CDR3 DNA: TGTGCCAGCAACGTCGGAGTGGATGGCTACACCTTC; CDR3 protein: CASNVGVDGYTF
J gene: TRBJ1-2; D gene: TRBD1; V gene: TRBV5-1; clone size: .; CDR3 DNA: TGCGCCAGCAGCTTTATGAGGGGGCGGAAGTTCGACTATGGCTACACCTTC; CDR3 protein: CASSFMRGRKFDYGYTF
J gene: TRBJ1-5; D gene: .; V gene: TRBV7-2; clone size: .; CDR3 DNA: TGTGCCAGCAGCTTAGTAGGGCATCAGCCCCAGCATTTT; CDR3 protein: CASSLVGHQPQHF
J gene: TRBJ1-4; D gene: .; V gene: TRBV5-6; clone size: .; CDR3 DNA: TGTGCCAGCAGCTTGGTGGGGAATAATGAAAAACTGTTTTTT; CDR3 protein: CASSLVGNNEKLFF
J gene: TRBJ2-7; D gene: .; V gene: TRBV28; clone size: .; CDR3 DNA: TGTGCCAGCAGTTTCTGGGGGGGCGGCTACGAGCAGTACTTC; CDR3 protein: CASSFWGGGYEQYF
J gene: TRBJ2-1; D gene: .; V gene: TRBV4-3; clone size: .; CDR3 DNA: TGCGCCAGCAGCCAAGACCGGGACTGGACCTACAATGAGCAGTTCTTC; CDR3 protein: CASSQDRDWTYNEQFF
J gene: TRBJ2-2; D gene: TRBD1; V gene: TRBV27; clone size: .; CDR3 DNA: TGTGCCAGCAGTAGACAGGGGACACGAAGCACCGGGGAGCTGTTTTTT; CDR3 protein: CASSRQGTRSTGELFF
J gene: TRBJ2-7; D gene: .; V gene: TRBV5-1; clone size: .; CDR3 DNA: TGCGCCAGCAGCTTGGCCTTGGGGGGCGGCTCCTACGAGCAGTACTTC; CDR3 protein: CASSLALGGGSYEQYF
J gene: TRBJ2-2; D gene: .; V gene: TRBV6-5; clone size: .; CDR3 DNA: TGTGCCAGCAGTTACGGGGAGGCCAGGTCCGGGGAGCTGTTTTTT; CDR3 protein: CASSYGEARSGELFF
J gene: TRBJ2-5; D gene: TRBD1; V gene: TRBV2; clone size: once; CDR3 DNA: TGTGCCAGCCGTCGAGACAGGGACGGGGAGACCCAGTACTTC; CDR3 protein: CASRRDRDGETQYF
J gene: TRBJ1-2; D gene: .; V gene: TRBV5-4; clone size: .; CDR3 DNA: TGTGCCAGCAGCTTGATGGACAGCTATGGCTACACCTTC; CDR3 protein: CASSLMDSYGYTF